This T cell receptor beta chain was captured by sequencing in a study of blood T cells in healthy people across ages (dated by TCRdb to the mid-2010s). In the study overall: In model experiments, template switching captured about one uniquely barcoded TCR beta cDNA molecule for every two T cells. The study measured age-related changes in TCR beta repertoire diversity using deep sequencing normalized with unique cDNA molecular identifiers. The donors were split into four age groups: young (average approximately 16 years), middle-aged (about 40), aged (approximately 59) and long-lived (over 80). To avoid experimental bias, donors of different ages were spread randomly across the sequencing lanes. The study analyzed two additional independent replicas of 1 million unique cDNA reads from the same blood draw for two donors, one aged 18 to 29 and one aged 80 or older. The paper's findings and limits, for the study overall: Total diversity estimates from one million sequenced T cells were considered lower bounds and underestimates. Observed TCR beta diversity correlated strongly with the percentage of naive T cells measured by flow cytometry. Because profiling used bulk unsorted PBMCs, naive and antigen-experienced compartments could not be compared conclusively. Compared with the aged group, the long-lived group had more naive CD4+ T cells, fewer expanded clones and increased TCR diversity, suggesting age selection. Because donor CMV infection status was unknown, age-related changes in expanded clonotypes were potentially confounded. Observed TCR beta diversity per million T cells fell roughly linearly with age, and a significant reduction was already apparent by age around 40.

Library construction relied on 5' RACE. TCRdb shows the sequencer as Illumina HiSeq 2500. A second PCR of roughly 6 to 11 cycles was run with a J-beta primer mix and a sample-barcoded 5' primer. Each TCR beta cDNA molecule received a unique molecular identifier from a template-switch 5' adaptor carrying 12 random nucleotides. Each sample yielded at least 2.5 million CDR3-containing paired-end reads. All of the RNA was converted into first-strand cDNA using the Mint cDNA synthesis kit, with a TRBC-specific oligonucleotide serving as the primer. Following uracil-DNA glycosylase treatment, all cDNA underwent a first 18-cycle PCR with the universal primers M1SS and BC2_uni_R. For the original study's pipeline: Each sample was normalized by randomly selecting 1 million high-quality reads, each carrying a distinct molecular identifier. Instead of being binned into consensus sequences, reads that shared molecular identifiers were thrown out. CDR3 identification, clonotype clustering and error correction used MiTCR with a Q25 quality threshold and the strictest error-elimination algorithm. Lower-bound total TCR beta diversity was estimated with a nonparametric unseen species model using Euler transformation. The raw public reads went through TCRdb reprocessing: fastp at Q25, MiXCR clone calling, in-frame beta chains kept. Every distinct CDR3 protein forms one entry, paired with its most common genes and DNA. What appears here as the V and J calls and clone size reflects TCRdb's work, not the paper's. For this sample there are some 1.4 million distinct CDR3 sequences; around two fifths appear just once. Less than 8% of the sample lies in the top ten.

Donors were a few dozen systemically healthy Caucasian individuals from Russia aged roughly 6 to 95 years. Each donor gave 8 to 10 milliliters of peripheral blood, drawn into EDTA-treated Vacutainer tubes. PBMCs were isolated by Ficoll-Paque density-gradient centrifugation, with at least 7 million obtained per sample. Trizol reagent was used to extract total RNA from the PBMCs, yielding at least 6 micrograms per sample. The percentages of naive CD45RAhigh/CD27high T cells were determined by flow cytometry on a PBMC aliquot from every donor. Taken from the germline V gene (reference sequence), the CDR1 and CDR2 loops are MNHEY and SMNVEV. V is cut by 6 bases and J by 6 bases, and the space between the germline ends is 17 bases. The cysteine opens and the phenylalanine closes a CDR3 of 14 amino acids. Only CDR3 DNA is held: 42 bases, read in frame from base 1. This clonotype was detected only a few times. This receptor's antigen is unknown. No base quality values were provided; no much bigger clone lies one nucleotide off.

This clonotype was obtained from a woman between 18 and 29 years old in good health. Specimen: blood. The rearrangement joined TRBV27 to TRBJ1-2; perhaps TRBD1 is the D gene, with 5 bases matching. The CDR3 region has the sequence CASRAMGQFHGYTF. At the DNA level, the sequence is TGTGCCAGCAGAGCTATGGGGCAGTTTCATGGCTACACCTTC.